Each of the 30 T cell receptor beta chains below was sequenced from the same sample in a study of regulatory dendritic cells for organ transplantation. Sorted subsets were CFSE-labeled and cultured about 5 days with allogeneic dendritic cells. Method: immunoSEQ multiplex PCR; TCRdb's copy keeps in-frame clones and lacks some. There are 13,000 or so clones in the sample; roughly 64% occur only once, and more than 0.95% lies in the top ten. Antigens for these TCRs are unknown. What was sequenced was naive CD8+ T cells from blood cultured with dendritic cells. Subset in this sample: CD45RA+ naive T cells. All receptors come from a human donor in good health.

V is TRBV9 and J is TRBJ2-7; possible D gene TRBD1, 6 bases. Germline V gene sequence: CDR1 SGDLS, CDR2 YYNGEE. V was pared by 0 bases and J by 2 bases, with 9 bases between. This CDR3 is 14 amino acids long. CDR3: CASSVGNRAYEQYF. The CDR3 DNA reads as TGTGCCAGCAGCGTAGGAAACAGGGCCTACGAGCAGTACTTC. Full variable domain (missing parts from reference TRBV9 and TRBJ2-7): DSGVTQTPKHLITATGQRVTLRCSPRSGDLSVYWYQQSLDQGLQFLIQYYNGEERAKGNILERFSAQQFPDLHSELNLSSLELGDSALYFCASSVGNRAYEQYFGPGTRLTVT.

This clone has a handful of counts. V gene TRBV7-9 combines with J gene TRBJ2-3; D remains unclear. In germline, CDR1 is SEHNR, CDR2 FQNEAQ (reference sequence). This CDR3 region has 12 residues. The V gene lost 4 bases and the J gene lost 2 bases, with 4 bases spanning the gap. CDR3 nucleotides: TGTGCCAGCAGCTCCCTCACAGATACGCAGTATTTT. Residues: CASSSLTDTQYF. The full variable domain, its missing parts supplied by reference TRBV7-9 and TRBJ2-3, is DTGVSQNPRHKITKRGQNVTFRCDPISEHNRLYWYRQTLGQGPEFLTYFQNEAQLEKSRLLSDRFSAERPKGSFSTLEIQRTEQGDSAMYLCASSSLTDTQYFGPGTRLTVL.

The chain has TRBV13 and TRBJ2-7; 12 positions match TRBD1. This CDR3 comprises 14 residues. The trim removed 4 bases at V and 5 bases at J, leaving 3 bases unmatched. CDR1 is PRHDT, CDR2 FYEKMQ, per germline (reference sequence). The CDR3 is CASSWGQGANEQYF. CDR3 DNA sequence: TGTGCCAGCAGCTGGGGACAGGGGGCGAACGAGCAGTACTTC.

The rearrangement uses TRBV19 and TRBJ1-5; tentative D call: TRBD1 (6 bases). Germline CDR1 LNHDA, CDR2 SQIVND (reference sequence). The ends were cut back, 5 bases at V and 4 bases at J, with 18 bases in the middle. This CDR3 has 16 amino acids. This chain's CDR3 is CASSPFDRKGNQPQHF. CDR3 nucleotide sequence: TGTGCCAGTAGTCCTTTCGACAGGAAGGGGAATCAGCCCCAGCATTTT. Supplemented by reference TRBV19 and TRBJ1-5, the full variable domain reads DGGITQSPKYLFRKEGQNVTLSCEQNLNHDAMYWYRQDPGQGLRLIYYSQIVNDFQKGDIAEGYSVSREKKESFPLTVTSAQKNPTAFYLCASSPFDRKGNQPQHFGDGTRLSIL.

V and J are TRBV19 and TRBJ2-5; weak D call: TRBD2 (6 bases). This CDR3 region has 14 residues. CDR1 is LNHDA and CDR2 is SQIVND in the germline V gene (reference sequence). The germline V and J ends were trimmed by 3 bases and 5 bases, with 13 bases remaining between them. The CDR3 is CASSMEGWTETQYF. The CDR3 DNA reads TGTGCCAGTAGTATGGAGGGGTGGACGGAGACCCAGTACTTC.

In this sample, this clone turned up a few times. The J gene is TRBJ2-1, the V gene TRBV7-9; D remains unclear. V gave up 3 bases and J gave up 9 bases, with 12 bases separating them. The CDR3 length is 13 residues. Germline V gene sequence: CDR1 SEHNR, CDR2 FQNEAQ (reference sequence). The CDR3 loop is CASSLLDEAEQFF. CDR3 nucleotides: TGTGCCAGCAGCTTGTTAGATGAGGCTGAGCAGTTCTTC.

V is TRBV6-5 and J is TRBJ2-1, with 10 bases that match TRBD2. J was trimmed by 6 bases and V by 4 bases; bases with no gene match: 3. The CDR3 totals 14 residues. Per germline, CDR1 MNHEY and CDR2 SVGAGI. The CDR3 nucleotides read TGTGCCAGCAGTTTAAGCGGGGGGGCCAATGAGCAGTTCTTC. Its translation: CASSLSGGANEQFF.

This clone was seen only once. The chain links TRBV27 to TRBJ1-6, with unresolved D. This CDR3 comprises 14 residues. V shed 3 bases and J shed 9 bases, with 12 bases lying between them. Germline CDR1 MNHEY, CDR2 SMNVEV (reference sequence). The CDR3 bases are TGTGCCAGCAGTTTGCGGTCCTCAGTTTCACCCCTCCACTTT. It yields the protein CASSLRSSVSPLHF.

This rearrangement joins TRBV11-3 to TRBJ1-6; D is unclear. The germline V and J ends were trimmed by 0 bases and 6 bases, with 12 bases remaining between them. The length of the CDR3 is 16 residues. From germline, CDR1 is SGHNT and CDR2 YENEEA. The CDR3 sequence is CASSLDHNSLNSPLHF. DNA for the CDR3: TGTGCCAGCAGCTTAGATCACAACAGTCTTAATTCACCCCTCCACTTT.

This clone came up a few times. The rearrangement uses TRBV2 and TRBJ2-1, with 13 bases fitting TRBD2. Germline V lookup: CDR1 SNHLY, CDR2 FYNNEI. V was clipped by 3 bases and J by 4 bases; unmatched bases: 6. The CDR3 extends over 17 amino acids. CDR3 in amino acids: CASSEFRTSGGYNEQFF. The CDR3 DNA reads TGTGCCAGCAGTGAGTTCCGGACTAGCGGGGGATACAATGAGCAGTTCTTC.

This clone was seen a single time. This chain uses TRBV6-7 with TRBJ2-3; 13 nucleotides match TRBD2. TRBV6-7 belongs to the ORF category, with a function that is uncertain. V shed 4 bases, J shed 5 bases, and the junction held 12 bases outside the gene matches. This CDR3 spans 18 amino acids. The CDR3 region is CASSWITSGGAAIDTQYF. DNA for the CDR3: TGTGCCAGCAGTTGGATTACTAGCGGGGGGGCCGCTATAGATACGCAGTATTTT.

J is TRBJ2-3 and V is TRBV12-5; the D is unclear. CDR1 is LGHNT and CDR2 is FRNRAP in the germline V gene. The V end lost 4 bases, the J end lost 2 bases, and 10 bases lay between the germline ends. The CDR3 contains 14 residues. The CDR3 protein is CASGWADFTDTQYF. The DNA of the CDR3 is TGTGCTAGTGGTTGGGCAGATTTCACAGATACGCAGTATTTT.

The chain employs TRBV12-5 and TRBJ1-4; possibly TRBD1 for D (5 bases). CDR1 and CDR2 (germline): LGHNT, FRNRAP. Trimming cost V 0 bases and J 2 bases, with 7 bases left between them. The CDR3 covers 15 residues. CDR3 sequence reads: CASGLVGATNEKLFF. The CDR3 DNA reads as TGTGCTAGTGGTTTGGTAGGGGCGACTAATGAAAAACTGTTTTTT.

This clone was counted a few times. The rearrangement uses TRBV5-8 and TRBJ1-2, with 9 bases aligning to TRBD1. Germline CDR1 is SGHTS and CDR2 is YDEGEE. CDR3 length: 13 amino acids. V shed 5 bases, J shed 7 bases, and the junction held 6 bases outside the gene matches. The CDR3 loop reads CASRGTGSSGYTF. CDR3 sequence (DNA): TGTGCCAGCAGGGGGACAGGGAGTTCTGGCTACACCTTC.

V usage is TRBV7-9 and J usage is TRBJ2-1, with 10 bases aligning to TRBD2. Germline CDR1 is SEHNR and CDR2 is FQNEAQ (reference sequence). J was trimmed by 9 bases and V by 6 bases; bases with no gene match: 17. This CDR3 region has 17 residues. This CDR3 is CASSSTSGALHGGEQFF. The CDR3 bases are TGTGCCAGCAGTTCTACTAGCGGGGCCCTCCACGGTGGTGAGCAGTTCTTC.

The J gene is TRBJ2-1, the V gene TRBV6-6; D is perhaps TRBD1 (6 bases). This CDR3 has 15 amino acids. Per the germline V gene, CDR1 is MNHNY and CDR2 is SVGAGI (reference sequence). Trimming took 5 bases from V and 3 from J, leaving 14 bases between them. The DNA of the CDR3 is TGTGCCAGCAGTCCACAGGGTAGTAGCTACAATGAGCAGTTCTTC. Its protein product is CASSPQGSSYNEQFF.

This chain connects TRBV27 to TRBJ2-1; tentative D call: TRBD1 (6 bases). Trimming removed 5 bases from V and 1 base from J, with 12 bases in between. The CDR3 runs 15 residues. The germline V gene encodes CDR1 MNHEY and CDR2 SMNVEV (reference sequence). CDR3 nucleotides: TGTGCCAGCAGTCCCACAGGGCTTTCCTACAATGAGCAGTTCTTC. It is translated as CASSPTGLSYNEQFF.

This clone came up a few times. The chain joins TRBV7-9 to TRBJ2-5; TRBD1 aligns across 10 bases. V lost 6 bases, J lost 4 bases, and 11 bases stayed unmatched. The CDR3 runs to 16 residues. Germline V gene lookup returns CDR1 SEHNR and CDR2 FQNEAQ (reference sequence). DNA of the CDR3: TGTGCCAGCAGTTTATCCGGGACAGGGGCTGGAGAGACCCAGTACTTC. Its protein is CASSLSGTGAGETQYF.

This chain links TRBV4-3 with TRBJ2-7, with 8 bases lining up with TRBD1. This CDR3 region has 15 residues. Trimming at V came to 1 base and at J to 5 bases, leaving 7 bases not matched to a gene. Germline lookup yields CDR1 LGHNA and CDR2 YSLEER. CDR3 coding DNA: TGCGCCAGCAGCCAAGCCGGGACAGGACTCAACGAGCAGTACTTC. It yields the protein CASSQAGTGLNEQYF.

This chain joins TRBV4-1 and TRBJ2-2, with a weak D call TRBD1 (5 bases). The germline V and J ends were trimmed by 4 bases and 6 bases, with 21 bases remaining between them. Germline V gene data show CDR1 as MGHRA and CDR2 as YSYEKL. The CDR3 is made up of 17 amino acids. The CDR3 reads CASSRNVQELSSGELFF. For the CDR3, the DNA is TGCGCCAGCAGCCGAAACGTACAGGAATTGAGCTCCGGGGAGCTGTTTTTT.

This clone was observed a few times. The chain is built from TRBV7-9 and TRBJ2-2; 7 bases align to TRBD2. CDR3 length equals 16 residues. Trimming at V came to 5 bases and at J to 4 bases, leaving 10 bases not matched to a gene. CDR1 and CDR2 (germline): SEHNR, FQNEAQ (reference sequence). Here the CDR3 reads CASSPSIAGITGELFF. Written as DNA, the CDR3 is TGTGCCAGCAGCCCCAGTATAGCGGGTATCACCGGGGAGCTGTTTTTT.

The chain has TRBV4-3 and TRBJ1-1; D remains unclear. The germline gives CDR1 LGHNA, CDR2 YSLEER. There are 15 residues in the CDR3. V lost 0 bases and J lost 6, with 14 bases in between. DNA of the CDR3: TGCGCCAGCAGCCAAGATGGTCTGTTGGGCGCTGAAGCTTTCTTT. This encodes CASSQDGLLGAEAFF.

The chain is built from TRBV11-1 and TRBJ2-5; D may be TRBD2 (5 bases). Per germline, CDR1 SGHAT and CDR2 FQDESV (reference sequence). CDR3 length equals 14 residues. V was clipped by 1 base and J by 1 base, with 7 bases between them. The CDR3 is CASSLGGLQETQYF. The CDR3 nucleotides are TGTGCCAGCAGCTTAGGTGGACTCCAAGAGACCCAGTACTTC. Together with reference TRBV11-1 and TRBJ2-5, the CDR3 gives the full variable domain: EAEVAQSPRYKITEKSQAVAFWCDPISGHATLYWYRQILGQGPELLVQFQDESVVDDSQLPKDRFSAERLKGVDSTLKIQPAELGDSAMYLCASSLGGLQETQYFGPGTRLLVL.

This clone was recorded a few times. The chain couples TRBV7-9 to TRBJ2-1; 10 bases map to TRBD2. CDR3 length: 16 residues. Unmatched junction bases numbered 5, after V lost 3 bases and J lost 3 bases. CDR1 is SEHNR, CDR2 FQNEAQ, per germline (reference sequence). CDR3 bases: TGTGCCAGCAGCTTTGGAGCGGGGGGGCTCTACAATGAGCAGTTCTTC. Protein sequence: CASSFGAGGLYNEQFF. Full variable domain (outside the CDR3, taken from reference TRBV7-9 and TRBJ2-1): DTGVSQNPRHKITKRGQNVTFRCDPISEHNRLYWYRQTLGQGPEFLTYFQNEAQLEKSRLLSDRFSAERPKGSFSTLEIQRTEQGDSAMYLCASSFGAGGLYNEQFFGPGTRLTVL.

The CDR3 loop reads CASRLRSSYNSPLHF. CDR3 DNA: TGTGCCAGCAGGCTTCGGAGCTCCTATAATTCACCCCTCCACTTT. The rearrangement links TRBV5-6 to TRBJ1-6; D is uncertain. Germline V gene lookup returns CDR1 SGHDT and CDR2 YYEEEE. Deletions cut 5 bases from V and 0 bases from J, with 9 bases between. The CDR3 contains 15 residues.

The chain carries TRBV11-2 and TRBJ1-4; 8 bases match TRBD1. Trimming cost V 4 bases and J 8 bases; bases outside gene matches: 3. CDR1 is SGHAT and CDR2 is FQNNGV in the germline V gene. This CDR3 is built from 13 residues. DNA for the CDR3: TGTGCCAGCAGCTCTACAGGGGGGGAAAAACTGTTTTTT. It encodes CASSSTGGEKLFF. Full variable domain (missing parts from reference TRBV11-2 and TRBJ1-4): EAGVAQSPRYKIIEKRQSVAFWCNPISGHATLYWYQQILGQGPKLLIQFQNNGVVDDSQLPKDRFSAERLKGVDSTLKIQPAKLEDSAVYLCASSSTGGEKLFFGSGTQLSVL.

The CDR3: CASSLYLNTEAFF. DNA of the CDR3: TGTGCCAGCAGCTTGTATTTGAACACTGAAGCTTTCTTT. The chain carries TRBV5-5 and TRBJ1-1; D unresolved. The length of the CDR3 is 13 residues. Trimming took off 1 base at V and 0 bases at J, with 4 bases between the two ends. Per the germline V gene, CDR1 is SGHKS and CDR2 is YYEKEE (reference sequence).

The gene calls are TRBV5-6 and TRBJ2-3, with TRBD2 matching 8 bases. The CDR3 has 18 residues. With V trimmed by 0 bases and J by 0 bases, 9 bases remained unmatched. CDR1 and CDR2 (germline): SGHDT, YYEEEE. CDR3 region: CASSLDWGGGPSTDTQYF. CDR3 nucleotides: TGTGCCAGCAGCTTGGATTGGGGCGGGGGGCCTAGCACAGATACGCAGTATTTT.

V gene TRBV27 combines with J gene TRBJ2-7; D remains unclear. The CDR3 contains 12 residues. From germline, CDR1 is MNHEY and CDR2 SMNVEV (reference sequence). V was pared by 4 bases and J by 2 bases, with 6 bases between. DNA of the CDR3: TGTGCCAGCAGTTCTAGAACCTACGAGCAGTACTTC. It translates to CASSSRTYEQYF.

The chain combines TRBV19 with TRBJ2-7; D may be TRBD2 (7 bases). The CDR3 loop spans 15 amino acids. The V gene lost 1 base and the J gene lost 5 bases, with 15 bases spanning the gap. Germline CDR1 LNHDA, CDR2 SQIVND (reference sequence). CDR3 DNA: TGTGCCAGTAGTATAGGGGGGGGCGGTGGTAACGAGCAGTACTTC. Protein sequence: CASSIGGGGGNEQYF.